This T cell receptor (beta chain) was sequenced during a study of T-cell memory formation after mild COVID-19. In the study overall: Most TCR clusters belonged to a single donor.

Findings of the study overall: There was a balanced CD4/CD8 profile in clones contracting day 15 to 85, and later expanders leaned CD4+. CM and EM subsets held most contracting CD4+ clones; EMRA held CD8+ ones. Clones from the second wave (peaking day 37) had unconfirmed SARS-CoV-2 specificity.

The V segment lost 3 bases and the J segment 5 bases; nucleotides outside the gene matches: 10. The germline gives CDR1 DFQATT, CDR2 SNEGSKA (reference sequence). The CDR3 extends over 15 amino acids. With respect to this clonotype: The antigen remains undetermined.

Using its own MiXCR run on the 5' RACE reads, TCRdb lists one record per CDR3 protein. Among approximately 450,000 distinct CDR3 sequences listed, 15% to 20% were seen once. This receptor was identified in an adult woman who had mild COVID-19 (a few samples of this study predate the infection). Cell type and time point are not known. The V gene is TRBV20-1, the J gene TRBJ1-5, with 7 nucleotides matching TRBD1. The sample taken for sequencing was PBMCs or a T cell subset sorted from them (not recorded which). The CDR3 reads CSASGGRGNDQPQHF. The CDR3 bases are TGCAGTGCTAGCGGAGGCAGGGGGAATGATCAGCCCCAGCATTTT.